The present TCR beta chain was sequenced within a study of T cell changes during pregnancy in multiple sclerosis. Sequenced by immunoSEQ multiplex PCR; TCRdb stores in-frame clones only, minus some. The sample yields under 130,000 clones, approximately 90% seen once. This material consisted of peripheral blood, taken after pregnancy. This receptor was identified in a female donor with multiple sclerosis, enrolled in a pregnancy study.

The CDR3 sequence is CATSRDAEENTQYF. The CDR3 coding sequence is TGTGCCACCAGCAGAGATGCCGAGGAAAATACGCAGTATTTT. The chain recombines TRBV15 with TRBJ2-3, with D hard to call. Looked up from germline, CDR1 is LNHNV and CDR2 is YYDKDF (reference sequence). The length of the CDR3 is 14 residues. The ends were cut back, 0 bases at V and 7 bases at J, with 11 bases in the middle.